The 3 T cell receptor beta chains in this list originate from one sample, sequenced in a study of T cells in Graves' hyperthyroidism and ophthalmopathy. TCR beta CDR3 region amplification was performed from RNA transcripts. With the HTBI primer set, the TCR CDR3 went through a first round of RT-PCR. In TCRdb, the multiplex PCR reads were re-called with MiXCR into one record per CDR3 protein. The data hold under 350,000 distinct CDR3 sequences, with around 20% observed a single time. Sample: blood. These receptors came from a woman between 50 and 59 years old with Graves' hyperthyroidism.

This sequence joins TRBV11-3 and TRBJ1-1; D remains unclear. The V gene lost 2 bases and the J gene lost 6 bases, with 10 bases spanning the gap. Per germline, CDR1 SGHNT and CDR2 YENEEA. This CDR3 region has 13 residues. For the CDR3, the DNA is TGTGCCAGCAGCTTAATGCGCGGGGCTGAAGCTTTCTTT. Translation: CASSLMRGAEAFF.

This clonotype was detected ten times or more. The gene calls are TRBV11-3 and TRBJ2-2, with 8 bases fitting TRBD1. Germline lookup yields CDR1 SGHNT and CDR2 YENEEA. The ends lost 0 bases at V and 5 bases at J; junction bases unmatched: 2. CDR3 length: 15 residues. DNA for the CDR3: TGTGCCAGCAGCTTAGACAGGGGGCGGACCGGGGAGCTGTTTTTT. Translated, it gives CASSLDRGRTGELFF. Full variable domain (remainder filled in from reference TRBV11-3 and TRBJ2-2): EAGVVQSPRYKIIEKKQPVAFWCNPISGHNTLYWYLQNLGQGPELLIRYENEEAVDDSQLPKDRFSAERLKGVDSTLKIQPAELGDSAVYLCASSLDRGRTGELFFGEGSRLTVL.

This chain connects TRBV14 to TRBJ2-3, with D uncertain. Per the germline V gene, CDR1 is SGHDN and CDR2 is FVKESK. CDR3 length: 14 amino acids. V was trimmed by 2 bases and J by 4 bases, leaving 10 bases between them. The CDR3 nucleotides read TGTGCCAGCAGCCAAAAGGCGGCCGCAGATACGCAGTATTTT. Protein: CASSQKAAADTQYF.